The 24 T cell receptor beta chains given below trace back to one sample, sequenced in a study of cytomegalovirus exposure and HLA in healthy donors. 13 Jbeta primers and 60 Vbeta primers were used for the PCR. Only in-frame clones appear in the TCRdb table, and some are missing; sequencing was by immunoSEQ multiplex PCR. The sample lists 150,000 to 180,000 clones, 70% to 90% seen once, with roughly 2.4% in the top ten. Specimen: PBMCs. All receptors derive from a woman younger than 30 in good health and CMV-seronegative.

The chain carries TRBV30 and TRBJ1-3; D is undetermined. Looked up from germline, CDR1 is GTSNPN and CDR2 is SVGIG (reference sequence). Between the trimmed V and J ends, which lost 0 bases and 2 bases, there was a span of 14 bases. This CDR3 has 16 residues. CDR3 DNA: TGTGCCTGGAGTGTACTTGGCAGGTCGGCTGGAAACACCATATATTTT. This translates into CAWSVLGRSAGNTIYF.

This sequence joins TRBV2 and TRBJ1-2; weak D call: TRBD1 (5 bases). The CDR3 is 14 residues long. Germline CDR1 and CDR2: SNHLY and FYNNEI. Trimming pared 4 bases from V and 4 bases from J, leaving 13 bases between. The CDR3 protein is CASSGIRQGYGYTF. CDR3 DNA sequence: TGTGCCAGCAGTGGTATTCGTCAGGGCTATGGCTACACCTTC.

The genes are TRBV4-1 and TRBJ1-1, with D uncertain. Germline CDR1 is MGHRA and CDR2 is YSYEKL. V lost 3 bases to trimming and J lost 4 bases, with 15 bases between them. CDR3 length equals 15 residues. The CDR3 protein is CASSHLEGRVTEAFF. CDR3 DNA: TGCGCCAGCAGCCATCTCGAGGGTAGGGTCACTGAAGCTTTCTTT.

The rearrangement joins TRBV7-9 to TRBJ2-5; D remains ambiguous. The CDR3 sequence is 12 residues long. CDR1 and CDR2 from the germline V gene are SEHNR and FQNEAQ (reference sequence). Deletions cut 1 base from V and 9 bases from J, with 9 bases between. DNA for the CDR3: TGTGCCAGCAGCTTAGGGGCCCGACCCCAGTACTTC. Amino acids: CASSLGARPQYF.

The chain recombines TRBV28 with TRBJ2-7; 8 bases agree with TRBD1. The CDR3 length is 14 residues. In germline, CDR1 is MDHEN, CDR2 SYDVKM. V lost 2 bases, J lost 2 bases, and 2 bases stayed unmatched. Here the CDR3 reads CASSLGTGTYEQYF. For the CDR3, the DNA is TGTGCCAGCAGTTTAGGGACAGGTACCTACGAGCAGTACTTC.

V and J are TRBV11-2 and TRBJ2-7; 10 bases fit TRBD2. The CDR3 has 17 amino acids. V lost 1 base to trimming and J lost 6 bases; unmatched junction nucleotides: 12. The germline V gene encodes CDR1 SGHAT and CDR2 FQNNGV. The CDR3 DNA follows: TGTGCCAGCAGCTTAGGGTGGGGTAGCGGGGGGACTGCCGAGCAGTACTTC. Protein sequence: CASSLGWGSGGTAEQYF. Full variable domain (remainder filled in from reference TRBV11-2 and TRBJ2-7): EAGVAQSPRYKIIEKRQSVAFWCNPISGHATLYWYQQILGQGPKLLIQFQNNGVVDDSQLPKDRFSAERLKGVDSTLKIQPAKLEDSAVYLCASSLGWGSGGTAEQYFGPGTRLTVT.

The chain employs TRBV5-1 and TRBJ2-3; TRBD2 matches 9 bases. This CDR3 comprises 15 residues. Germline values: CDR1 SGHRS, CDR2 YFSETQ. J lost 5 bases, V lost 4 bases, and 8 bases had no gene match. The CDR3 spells CASSDLAGVLDTQYF. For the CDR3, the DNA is TGCGCCAGCAGCGACTTAGCGGGGGTGCTAGATACGCAGTATTTT.

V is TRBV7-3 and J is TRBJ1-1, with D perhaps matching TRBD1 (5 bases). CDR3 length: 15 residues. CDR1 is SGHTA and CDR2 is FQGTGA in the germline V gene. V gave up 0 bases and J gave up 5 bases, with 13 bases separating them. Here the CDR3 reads CASSLTGQGKTEAFF. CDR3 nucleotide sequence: TGTGCCAGCAGCTTAACGGGGCAGGGAAAGACTGAAGCTTTCTTT.

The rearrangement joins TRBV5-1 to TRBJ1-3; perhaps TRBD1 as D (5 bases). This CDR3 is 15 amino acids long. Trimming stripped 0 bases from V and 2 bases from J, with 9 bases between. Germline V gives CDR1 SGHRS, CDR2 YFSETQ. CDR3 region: CASSLVWGAGNTIYF. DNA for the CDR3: TGCGCCAGCAGCTTGGTATGGGGGGCTGGAAACACCATATATTTT.

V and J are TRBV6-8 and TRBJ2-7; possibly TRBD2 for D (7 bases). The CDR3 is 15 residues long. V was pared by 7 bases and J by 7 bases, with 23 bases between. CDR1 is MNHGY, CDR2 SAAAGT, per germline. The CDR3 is CASTTGGRDGGEQYF. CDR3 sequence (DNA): TGTGCCAGCACGACAGGTGGGAGGGACGGGGGTGAGCAGTACTTC.

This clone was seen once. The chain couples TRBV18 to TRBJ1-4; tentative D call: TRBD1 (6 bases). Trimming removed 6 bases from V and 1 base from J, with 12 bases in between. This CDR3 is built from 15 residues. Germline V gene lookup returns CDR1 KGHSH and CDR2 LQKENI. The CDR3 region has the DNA TGTGCCAGCTCCAACCGCAGGGGAACTAATGAAAAACTGTTTTTT. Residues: CASSNRRGTNEKLFF.

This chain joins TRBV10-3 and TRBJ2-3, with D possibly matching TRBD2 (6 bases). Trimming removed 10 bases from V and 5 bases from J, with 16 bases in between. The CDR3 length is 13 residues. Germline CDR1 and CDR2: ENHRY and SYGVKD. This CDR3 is CATVEGSLDTQYF. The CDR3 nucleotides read TGTGCCACCGTGGAGGGGTCTCTAGATACGCAGTATTTT.

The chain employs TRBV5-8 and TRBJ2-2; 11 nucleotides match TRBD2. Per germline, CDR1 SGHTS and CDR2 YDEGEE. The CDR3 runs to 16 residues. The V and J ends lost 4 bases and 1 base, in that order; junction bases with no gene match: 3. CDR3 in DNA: TGTGCCAGCAGCATAGGGACTAGCGGGAACACCGGGGAGCTGTTTTTT. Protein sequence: CASSIGTSGNTGELFF.

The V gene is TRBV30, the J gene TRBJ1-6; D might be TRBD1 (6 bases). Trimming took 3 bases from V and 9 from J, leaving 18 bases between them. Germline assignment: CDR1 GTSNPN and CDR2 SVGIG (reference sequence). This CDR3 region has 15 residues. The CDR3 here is CAWSPVGTIRSPLHF. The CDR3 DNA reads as TGTGCCTGGAGCCCAGTCGGGACAATACGTTCACCCCTCCACTTT.

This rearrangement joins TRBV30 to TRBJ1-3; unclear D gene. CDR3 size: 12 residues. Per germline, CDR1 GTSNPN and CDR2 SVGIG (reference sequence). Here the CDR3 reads CGLSGMGNTIYF. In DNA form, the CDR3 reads TGTGGACTTTCCGGCATGGGAAACACCATATATTTT.

The CDR3 DNA sequence: TGTGCCAGCAGCTTTGACAGGGGAAAAACTGAAGCTTTCTTT. The encoded protein is CASSFDRGKTEAFF. The rearrangement links TRBV7-2 to TRBJ1-1, with 8 positions matching TRBD1. Trimming cost V 3 bases and J 5 bases; bases outside gene matches: 5. The CDR3 spans 14 residues. Per the germline V gene, CDR1 is SGHTA and CDR2 is FQGNSA.

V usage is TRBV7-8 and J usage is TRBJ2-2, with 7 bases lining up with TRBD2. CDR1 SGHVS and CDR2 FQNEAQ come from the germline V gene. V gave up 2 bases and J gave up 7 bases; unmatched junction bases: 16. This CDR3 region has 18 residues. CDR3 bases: TGTGCCAGCAGCTTATTTCTTAAGCGGGAAGGTCGCGGCGGGGAGCTGTTTTTT. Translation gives CASSLFLKREGRGGELFF.

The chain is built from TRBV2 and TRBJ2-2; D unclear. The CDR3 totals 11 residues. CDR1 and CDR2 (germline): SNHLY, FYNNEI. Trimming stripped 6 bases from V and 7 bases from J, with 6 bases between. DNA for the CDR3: TGTGCCAGCAGATCTGTCGGGGAGCTGTTTTTT. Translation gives CASRSVGELFF.

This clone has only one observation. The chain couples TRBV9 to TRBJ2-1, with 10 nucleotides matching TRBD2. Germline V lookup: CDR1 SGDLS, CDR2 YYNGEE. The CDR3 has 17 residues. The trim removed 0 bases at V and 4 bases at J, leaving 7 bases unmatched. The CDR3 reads CASSVGVAGGNYNEQFF. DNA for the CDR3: TGTGCCAGCAGCGTAGGAGTAGCGGGGGGTAATTACAATGAGCAGTTCTTC. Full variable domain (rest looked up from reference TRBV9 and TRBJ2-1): DSGVTQTPKHLITATGQRVTLRCSPRSGDLSVYWYQQSLDQGLQFLIQYYNGEERAKGNILERFSAQQFPDLHSELNLSSLELGDSALYFCASSVGVAGGNYNEQFFGPGTRLTVL.

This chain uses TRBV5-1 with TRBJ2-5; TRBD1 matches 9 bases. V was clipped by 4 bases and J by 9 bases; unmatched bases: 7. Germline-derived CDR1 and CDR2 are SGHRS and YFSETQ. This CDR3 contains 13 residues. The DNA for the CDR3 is TGCGCCAGCAGCCCAGGGGACAGGGCTCCCCAGTACTTC. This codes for CASSPGDRAPQYF.

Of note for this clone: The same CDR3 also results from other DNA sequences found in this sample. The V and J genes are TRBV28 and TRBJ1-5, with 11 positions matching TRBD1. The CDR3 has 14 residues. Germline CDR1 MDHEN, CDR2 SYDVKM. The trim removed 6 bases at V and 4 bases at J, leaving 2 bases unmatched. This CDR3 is CASRGTGGNQPQHF. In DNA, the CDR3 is TGTGCCAGCAGGGGGACAGGGGGAAATCAGCCCCAGCATTTT.

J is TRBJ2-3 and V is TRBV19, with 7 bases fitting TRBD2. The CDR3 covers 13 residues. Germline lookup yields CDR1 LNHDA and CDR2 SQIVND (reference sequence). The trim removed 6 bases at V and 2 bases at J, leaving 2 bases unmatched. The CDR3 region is CASRGLVTDTQYF. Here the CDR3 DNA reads TGTGCCAGTAGAGGACTAGTCACAGATACGCAGTATTTT.

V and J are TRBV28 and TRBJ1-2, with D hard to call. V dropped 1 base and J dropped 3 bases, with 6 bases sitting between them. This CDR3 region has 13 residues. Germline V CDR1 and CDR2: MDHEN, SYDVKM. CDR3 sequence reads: CASSLFGDYGYTF. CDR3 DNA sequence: TGTGCCAGCAGTTTATTTGGAGACTATGGCTACACCTTC.

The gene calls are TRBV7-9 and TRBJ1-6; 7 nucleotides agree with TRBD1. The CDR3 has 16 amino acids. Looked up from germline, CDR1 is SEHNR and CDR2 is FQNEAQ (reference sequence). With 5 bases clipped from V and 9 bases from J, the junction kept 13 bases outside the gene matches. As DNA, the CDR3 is TGTGCCAGCAGCCCATTGAACAGGGGCCGGGGTTCACCCCTCCACTTT. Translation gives CASSPLNRGRGSPLHF.